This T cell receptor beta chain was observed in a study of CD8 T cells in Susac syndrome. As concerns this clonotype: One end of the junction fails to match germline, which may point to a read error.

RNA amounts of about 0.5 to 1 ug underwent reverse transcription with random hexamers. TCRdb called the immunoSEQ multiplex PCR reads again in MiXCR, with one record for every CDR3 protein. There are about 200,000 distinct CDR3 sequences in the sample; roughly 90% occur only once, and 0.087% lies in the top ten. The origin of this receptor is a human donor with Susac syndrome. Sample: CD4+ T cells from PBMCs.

The CDR3 nucleotides read TGCGCCAGCAACCAAGTACTAGCGGGGGTTTCCGGGGAGCTGTTTTTT. Translation gives CASNQVLAGVSGELFF. V gene TRBV4-1 combines with J gene TRBJ2-2; 11 bases agree with TRBD2. The CDR3 runs 16 residues. In germline, CDR1 is MGHRA, CDR2 YSYEKL.